This T cell receptor (beta chain) was identified in a study of breast tumors, draining lymph nodes, adjacent tissues. On this clonotype itself: Its antigen remains unknown.

General study points: Tumor TCR diversity was below lymph nodes but above nontumor tissue. Tumor T cell lymph node origin was a supported hypothesis, not proven.

The CDR3 sequence is 13 residues long. Germline V gene data show CDR1 as LGHDT and CDR2 as YNNKEL (reference sequence). Trimming stripped 5 bases from V and 14 bases from J, with 19 bases between. TCRdb used MiXCR to reprocess the multiplex PCR reads, holding one entry per CDR3 protein. The table includes 150,000 to 200,000 distinct CDR3 sequences, about 33% detected once. Breast cancer patients provided tissue from their axillary draining lymph nodes. The chain links TRBV3-1 to TRBJ2-1; perhaps TRBD2 as D (7 bases). The receptor's source is a female donor with breast cancer. Some clones in this sample may be carry-over from other donors' samples. Source material: axillary lymph node tissue. The CDR3 nucleotides read TGTGCCAGCAGCTACCAGGGGACTACAGGCGAGTTCTTC. As protein: CASSYQGTTGEFF.